This T cell receptor (beta chain) was observed in a study of Graves' ophthalmopathy and Graves' hyperthyroidism. Amplifying from RNA transcripts, the study obtained TCR beta CDR3 regions. The authors performed first-round RT-PCR with HTBI primers and then a second-round multiplex PCR. TCRdb passed the multiplex PCR reads through MiXCR, listing each CDR3 protein once. Of over a million distinct CDR3 sequences listed, 36% were seen once; the top ten hold 8.5% to 14%. The CDR3 length is 15 residues. V lost 3 bases and J lost 4; bases outside the gene matches: 8. The receptor comes from an adult man with Graves' hyperthyroidism. The chain recombines TRBV12-3 or TRBV12-4 with TRBJ2-5; 7 bases line up with TRBD1. The sample was peripheral blood or thyroid tissue (not recorded which). The CDR3 region has the DNA TGTGCCAGCAGTTTGAGAGGGGGCCTACGAGAGACCCAGTACTTC. Residues: CASSLRGGLRETQYF.